Presented here are 3 T cell receptor beta chains from one specimen sequenced in a study of shared clonotypes between healthy human individuals. The method was immunoSEQ multiplex PCR; TCRdb's version includes in-frame clones alone and lacks a portion of them. The sample has 450,000 to 700,000 clones; less than 97% are singletons. Cells designated naive CD8 were CD45RO-negative and were positively selected for CCR7, with terminally differentiated effector memory CD45RA+ cells excluded. The sequenced material came from naive CD8+ T cells sorted from blood. The source is a woman under 40 in good health.

The chain employs TRBV28 and TRBJ2-6; either TRBD1 or TRBD2 may fit D (5 bases each). The CDR3 consists of 16 residues. Germline V lookup: CDR1 MDHEN, CDR2 SYDVKM. Trimming cost V 7 bases and J 0 bases, with 13 bases left between them. The CDR3, as DNA: TGTGCCAGCACCAGGGAGAGCTTCTCTGGGGCCAACGTCCTGACTTTC. Encoded protein: CASTRESFSGANVLTF. The full variable domain, rest sourced from reference TRBV28 and TRBJ2-6, is DVKVTQSSRYLVKRTGEKVFLECVQDMDHENMFWYRQDPGLGLRLIYFSYDVKMKEKGDIPEGYSVSREKKERFSLILESASTNQTSMYLCASTRESFSGANVLTFGAGSRLTVL.

The rearrangement links TRBV11-2 to TRBJ1-5; 8 bases are shared with TRBD1. The ends lost 5 bases at V and 0 bases at J; junction bases unmatched: 9. The germline CDR1 and CDR2 sequences are SGHAT and FQNNGV. This CDR3 comprises 17 residues. CDR3 in DNA: TGTGCCAGCAGCCCTGGGACAGGACCGTATAGCAATCAGCCCCAGCATTTT. Its translation: CASSPGTGPYSNQPQHF.

J is TRBJ2-7 and V is TRBV10-1; 7 bases are a match to TRBD2. The J segment lost 11 bases and the V segment lost 2 bases, leaving 3 bases of the junction unmatched. Per the germline V gene, CDR1 is WNHNN and CDR2 is SYGVQD (reference sequence). The CDR3 is 11 residues long. The CDR3 reads CASSEGGVEYF. The CDR3 region has the DNA TGCGCCAGCAGTGAGGGGGGGGTTGAGTACTTC.